This TCR beta chain was documented in a study of Ad26.COV2.S vaccination and SARS-CoV-2 variants. This clone was seen once. In germline, CDR1 is ENHRY, CDR2 SYGVKD. V was pared by 3 bases and J by 1 base, with 8 bases between. The CDR3 covers 14 residues. Generated by immunoSEQ multiplex PCR, the TCRdb table keeps only in-frame clones and is missing some. The table has 500,000 or so clones, roughly 89% seen once. Treatment in this sample: around 19 received Ad26.COV2.S at low or high dose, single or two shots; several received placebo; per-sample allocation not given. The study sampled participants on day 63 after the first vaccine or placebo injection. The individual, an adult aged 18-55 years, was a donor in Boston.

Specimen: peripheral blood, collected in a trial of Ad26.COV2.S vaccine versus placebo. The origin of this receptor is a person aged 18-65 years who received the Ad26.COV2.S COVID-19 vaccine or a placebo. This chain joins TRBV10-3 and TRBJ2-3; a possible D gene is TRBD2 (6 bases). The CDR3 loop reads CAISDPSGTDTQYF. The CDR3 bases are TGTGCCATCAGTGACCCTAGCGGCACAGATACGCAGTATTTT.